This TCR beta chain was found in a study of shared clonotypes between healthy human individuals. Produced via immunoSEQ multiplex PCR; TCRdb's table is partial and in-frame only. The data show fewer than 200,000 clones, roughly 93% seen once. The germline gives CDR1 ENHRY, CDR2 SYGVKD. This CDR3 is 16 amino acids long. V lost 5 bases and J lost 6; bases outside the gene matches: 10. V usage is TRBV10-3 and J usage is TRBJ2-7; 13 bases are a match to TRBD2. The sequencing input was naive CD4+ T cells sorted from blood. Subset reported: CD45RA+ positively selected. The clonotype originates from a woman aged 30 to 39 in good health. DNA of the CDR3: TGTGCCATCAGTCAGGGAGCGGGACTAGCGGGATCCGAGCAGTACTTC. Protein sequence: CAISQGAGLAGSEQYF.